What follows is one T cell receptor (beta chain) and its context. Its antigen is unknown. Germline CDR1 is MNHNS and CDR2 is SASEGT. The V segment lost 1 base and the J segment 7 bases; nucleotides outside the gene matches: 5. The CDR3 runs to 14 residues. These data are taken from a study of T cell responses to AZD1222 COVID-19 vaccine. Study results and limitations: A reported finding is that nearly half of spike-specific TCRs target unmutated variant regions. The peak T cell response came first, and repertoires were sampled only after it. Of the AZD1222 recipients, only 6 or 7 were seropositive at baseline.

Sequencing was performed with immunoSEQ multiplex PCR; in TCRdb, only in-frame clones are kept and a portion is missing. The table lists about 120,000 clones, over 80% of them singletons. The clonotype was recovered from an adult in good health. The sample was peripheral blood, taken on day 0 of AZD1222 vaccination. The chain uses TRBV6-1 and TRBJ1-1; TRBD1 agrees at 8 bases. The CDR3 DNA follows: TGTGCCAGCAGTGAAGGGGGCAGGGGGCTTGAAGCTTTCTTT. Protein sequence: CASSEGGRGLEAFF.